The 28 T cell receptor beta chains in this list originate from one sample, sequenced in a study of T-cell reconstitution after alpha-beta-depleted transplantation in children. Unique molecular identifiers were incorporated into the prepared TCRbeta library. TCRdb recomputed calls from the PCR reads with MiXCR, one row per CDR3 protein. The table records about 540,000 distinct CDR3 sequences, around 16% of them present only once. Sequences were derived from PBMCs from the stem cell graft donor, sampled from the stem cell graft. The receptors come from a human donor who donated a stem cell graft to a child with acute lymphoblastic leukemia.

The chain employs TRBV20-1 and TRBJ1-1, with 9 bases fitting TRBD1. CDR1 is DFQATT, CDR2 SNEGSKA, per germline (reference sequence). The CDR3 is made up of 14 amino acids. Trimming took 1 base from V and 6 from J; bases not matched to a gene: 6. The CDR3 coding sequence is TGCAGTGCTAGAGGGACAGGGGCAGCTCCTGAAGCTTTCTTT. Amino acid sequence: CSARGTGAAPEAFF.

This clonotype was seen a handful of times. The genes are TRBV27 and TRBJ2-4, with D perhaps TRBD2 (5 bases). This CDR3 region has 15 residues. Germline CDR1 reads MNHEY; CDR2 reads SMNVEV (reference sequence). V lost 6 bases, J lost 3 bases, and 15 bases lay in between. DNA for the CDR3: TGTGCCAGCAGCCCCTACCGGGGAGTCAAAAACATTCAGTACTTC. Its translation: CASSPYRGVKNIQYF.

This clonotype showed up just a few times. The CDR3 region has the DNA TGCGCCAGCAGCCCCCTACCCTCGACCTACGAGCAGTACTTC. It is translated as CASSPLPSTYEQYF. The rearrangement links TRBV4-1 to TRBJ2-7; D uncertain. This CDR3 has 14 residues. The V end lost 4 bases, the J end lost 2 bases, and 12 bases lay between the germline ends. CDR1 is MGHRA and CDR2 is YSYEKL in the germline V gene.

The J gene is TRBJ1-2, the V gene TRBV12-3 or TRBV12-4; TRBD1 agrees at 12 bases. There are 16 residues in the CDR3. Trimming took 6 bases from V and 8 from J; bases not matched to a gene: 13. The CDR3 spells CASSPTPGQGALGYTF. For the CDR3, the DNA is TGTGCCAGCAGCCCTACCCCGGGACAGGGGGCTCTCGGCTACACCTTC.

This clonotype showed up just a few times. The V and J genes are TRBV2 and TRBJ1-2; 8 bases agree with TRBD1. Germline lookup yields CDR1 SNHLY and CDR2 FYNNEI. This CDR3 is 12 amino acids long. After removal of 11 bases from V and 6 bases from J, the junction contained 8 bases not matched to a gene. In DNA, the CDR3 is TGTGCCTCGGACAGGGCGGAGGATGGCTACACCTTC. The encoded protein is CASDRAEDGYTF.

This chain uses TRBV12-3 or TRBV12-4 with TRBJ1-1; possible D gene TRBD1, 6 bases. The length of the CDR3 is 15 residues. With 6 bases removed from V and 4 bases from J, the gap between germline ends came to 18 bases. Written as DNA, the CDR3 is TGTGCCAGCAGAATTGGACTGCAAGGGGGCACTGAAGCTTTCTTT. This encodes CASRIGLQGGTEAFF.

In this sample, this clonotype turned up a few times. The gene calls are TRBV12-3 or TRBV12-4 and TRBJ1-1; D remains unclear. V was pared by 3 bases and J by 1 base, with 9 bases between. CDR3 length equals 14 residues. In DNA form, the CDR3 reads TGTGCCAGCAGTTTGCCGGCTGGGAACACTGAAGCTTTCTTT. Protein sequence: CASSLPAGNTEAFF.

This clonotype has only a few counts. The chain joins TRBV4-1 to TRBJ2-7; unclear D gene. V lost 0 bases and J 3 bases, leaving 6 bases between the germline ends. Per germline, CDR1 MGHRA and CDR2 YSYEKL. CDR3 length equals 13 residues. The CDR3: CASSQERNYEQYF. The DNA for the CDR3 is TGCGCCAGCAGCCAAGAGAGGAACTACGAGCAGTACTTC.

V usage is TRBV12-3 or TRBV12-4 and J usage is TRBJ2-7; 7 bases align to TRBD1. V dropped 6 bases and J dropped 2; count of bases not matched to a gene: 7. The CDR3 runs 14 residues. This CDR3 is CASSPGGKTYEQYF. CDR3 DNA: TGTGCCAGCAGCCCAGGGGGTAAAACCTACGAGCAGTACTTC.

This clonotype has at least ten counts. The chain has TRBV12-3 or TRBV12-4 and TRBJ2-7, with 9 bases matching TRBD2. V trimming: 6 bases; J trimming: 5 bases; junction bases outside the gene matches: 8. This CDR3 is 14 amino acids long. The DNA of the CDR3 is TGTGCCAGCAGCCGTAGCGGGAGATTTGACGAGCAGTACTTC. This encodes CASSRSGRFDEQYF.

Note on this clonotype: An end of the junction differs from the germline gene, which may be a read error. CDR3 protein: CCARAPGQVVIYNEQFF. The CDR3 region has the DNA TGCTGTGCTCGGGCGCCCGGACAGGTCGTCATCTACAATGAGCAGTTCTTC. The genes are TRBV20-1 and TRBJ2-1; 7 bases map to TRBD1. Per the germline V gene, CDR1 is DFQATT and CDR2 is SNEGSKA (reference sequence). The CDR3 is made up of 17 amino acids.

This rearrangement joins TRBV28 to TRBJ2-7; 7 nucleotides align to TRBD2. CDR1 is MDHEN and CDR2 is SYDVKM in the germline V gene. The V gene end was trimmed by 7 bases and the J gene end by 0 bases; junction bases not matched to a gene: 3. This CDR3 has 13 amino acids. The CDR3 reads CASTGDYSYEQYF. The CDR3 bases are TGTGCCAGCACCGGGGACTACTCCTACGAGCAGTACTTC.

The J gene is TRBJ2-7, the V gene TRBV19; 10 bases match TRBD2. V lost 5 bases to trimming and J lost 3 bases; unmatched junction nucleotides: 7. The CDR3 is 15 residues long. The germline V gene has CDR1 LNHDA and CDR2 SQIVND (reference sequence). CDR3 loop: CASSQASGRHYEQYF. In DNA form, the CDR3 reads TGTGCCAGTAGTCAGGCTAGCGGGAGACACTACGAGCAGTACTTC.

This sequence joins TRBV5-1 and TRBJ1-2, with D unclear. Trimming removed 0 bases from V and 4 bases from J, with 10 bases in between. The CDR3 loop spans 14 amino acids. Germline V gene data show CDR1 as SGHRS and CDR2 as YFSETQ. CDR3 in amino acids: CASSLEGSAYGYTF. Written as DNA, the CDR3 is TGCGCCAGCAGCTTGGAGGGCTCGGCCTATGGCTACACCTTC.

The chain carries TRBV27 and TRBJ1-5; D is uncertain. The length of the CDR3 is 14 residues. V lost 3 bases to trimming and J lost 1 base, with 7 bases between them. Germline V gene sequence: CDR1 MNHEY, CDR2 SMNVEV (reference sequence). The CDR3 sequence: CASSFLDSNQPQHF. Here the CDR3 DNA reads TGTGCCAGCAGTTTCTTGGACAGCAATCAGCCCCAGCATTTT.

This clonotype appeared a few times. This chain uses TRBV3-1 with TRBJ2-7, with D possibly being TRBD1 (6 bases). The CDR3 loop spans 15 amino acids. Looked up from germline, CDR1 is LGHDT and CDR2 is YNNKEL (reference sequence). V was shortened by 0 bases and J by 3 bases, with 12 bases between the two germline ends. CDR3 residues: CASSQEGSGVYEQYF. CDR3 in DNA: TGTGCCAGCAGCCAAGAAGGTTCAGGGGTCTACGAGCAGTACTTC.

The chain joins TRBV20-1 to TRBJ2-7, with a weak D call TRBD2 (5 bases). Trimming removed 6 bases at V and 2 bases at J, with 20 bases between. The CDR3 has 15 amino acids. Germline V gives CDR1 DFQATT, CDR2 SNEGSKA (reference sequence). DNA for the CDR3: TGCAGTGCCAGGAACAAGAGGGTGGGCACCTACGAGCAGTACTTC. This codes for CSARNKRVGTYEQYF.

This clonotype was counted only a few times. V is TRBV12-3 or TRBV12-4 and J is TRBJ2-7; 13 positions match TRBD2. The CDR3 has 17 amino acids. With V trimmed by 6 bases and J by 2 bases, 10 bases remained unmatched. CDR3 amino acids: CASREGLAGSSTYEQYF. DNA of the CDR3: TGTGCCAGCAGAGAGGGACTAGCGGGAAGTAGTACCTACGAGCAGTACTTC.

The sample holds a few counts of this clonotype. The CDR3 loop reads CASQQARGGETQYF. In DNA form, the CDR3 reads TGTGCCAGCCAACAGGCCAGGGGAGGAGAGACCCAGTACTTC. The chain joins TRBV27 to TRBJ2-5; TRBD1 or TRBD2 may be the D gene (6 bases each). Germline V gene sequence: CDR1 MNHEY, CDR2 SMNVEV (reference sequence). The V end was cut by 8 bases, the J end by 4 bases, with 17 bases between. The CDR3 sequence is 14 residues long.

This clonotype was picked up a small number of times. The V and J genes are TRBV20-1 and TRBJ1-1; 7 bases fit TRBD1. Germline CDR1 reads DFQATT; CDR2 reads SNEGSKA (reference sequence). The CDR3 extends over 15 amino acids. J lost 1 base, V lost 6 bases, and 11 bases had no gene match. The CDR3 nucleotides are TGCAGTGCGCCGACCCGGACAGGTCCGAACACTGAAGCTTTCTTT. As protein: CSAPTRTGPNTEAFF.

DNA for the CDR3: TGTGCCATGGGCCCGAGGGTAGCGCAGGCCCCCGGGGAGCTGTTTTTT. This encodes CAMGPRVAQAPGELFF. The genes are TRBV5-3 and TRBJ2-2, with D possibly TRBD2 on 5 matching bases. TRBV5-3 is identified as an open reading frame with a role that is uncertain. With 9 bases removed from V and 6 bases from J, the gap between germline ends came to 24 bases. There are 16 residues in the CDR3.

This clonotype was observed a handful of times. V usage is TRBV4-1 and J usage is TRBJ2-5; D may be TRBD2 (5 bases). Deletions cut 1 base from V and 3 bases from J, with 21 bases between. This CDR3 has 18 amino acids. CDR1 is MGHRA and CDR2 is YSYEKL in the germline V gene. Here the CDR3 DNA reads TGCGCCAGCAGCCAAGTGCAGTCGTGGAGGCCCCGCAAAGAGACCCAGTACTTC. This codes for CASSQVQSWRPRKETQYF.

V gene TRBV6-5 combines with J gene TRBJ2-7; either TRBD1 or TRBD2 may fit D (6 bases each). The germline CDR1 and CDR2 sequences are MNHEY and SVGAGI. The CDR3 consists of 16 residues. The V end lost 0 bases, the J end lost 3 bases, and 15 bases lay between the germline ends. In DNA form, the CDR3 reads TGTGCCAGCAGTTACTCCACGGGGGCCCCCTACTACGAGCAGTACTTC. Protein sequence: CASSYSTGAPYYEQYF.

This chain connects TRBV27 to TRBJ2-5; 7 nucleotides align to TRBD2. The germline CDR1 and CDR2 sequences are MNHEY and SMNVEV (reference sequence). The V gene end was trimmed by 3 bases and the J gene end by 1 base; junction bases not matched to a gene: 14. CDR3 length equals 18 residues. The DNA of the CDR3 is TGTGCCAGCAGTTTCCTTAGGACTAGTCGCGAGCCCCAAGAGACCCAGTACTTC. Protein: CASSFLRTSREPQETQYF.

This clonotype was seen a few times. DNA of the CDR3: TGCGCCAGCAGAGATAGCGGGAGCTACGAGCAGTACTTC. Encoded protein: CASRDSGSYEQYF. V and J are TRBV5-1 and TRBJ2-7, with 9 nucleotides matching TRBD2. The CDR3 is 13 amino acids. Germline CDR1 reads SGHRS; CDR2 reads YFSETQ. V lost 5 bases, J lost 3 bases, and 3 bases stayed unmatched.

This chain links TRBV7-8 with TRBJ1-4; D call uncertain. The ends were cut back, 3 bases at V and 6 bases at J, with 17 bases in the middle. Per germline, CDR1 SGHVS and CDR2 FQNEAQ. The CDR3 extends over 16 amino acids. The CDR3 sequence is CASSFSRTAPYEKLFF. The CDR3 nucleotides are TGTGCCAGCAGCTTTTCTCGGACCGCTCCCTATGAAAAACTGTTTTTT.

The chain carries TRBV7-7 and TRBJ2-5; D is uncertain. V gave up 5 bases and J gave up 0 bases, with 13 bases separating them. The CDR3 extends over 15 amino acids. Germline CDR1 is SSHAT and CDR2 is FNYEAQ (reference sequence). CDR3 protein: CASSPVVSNQETQYF. The CDR3 nucleotides are TGTGCCAGCAGCCCGGTCGTCTCAAACCAAGAGACCCAGTACTTC.

A note on this clonotype: At one of its ends the junction is not consistent with the germline gene, which may arise from a read error. The CDR3, as DNA: TGCGCCAGCAGCCAAGGAACGACGGGAATTTATTTT. Encoded protein: CASSQGTTGIYF. This chain uses TRBV4-1 with TRBJ1-2, with D hard to call. Germline loops: CDR1 MGHRA, CDR2 YSYEKL. The CDR3 is 12 amino acids.